The 17 T cell receptor beta chains below all came from one sample that was sequenced in a study of Ad26.COV2.S vaccination and SARS-CoV-2 variants. The data were produced by immunoSEQ multiplex PCR, yet TCRdb's version contains in-frame clones alone and is incomplete. The sample consists of roughly 390,000 clones, roughly nine tenths of them appearing once. Noted treatment: about 20 received Ad26.COV2.S at low or high dose, single or two shots; roughly five received placebo; per-sample allocation not given. Samples were taken on day 63 after the first vaccine or placebo injection. The sample here was peripheral blood, taken in a trial of Ad26.COV2.S vaccine versus placebo. The origin of the receptors is a person between 18 and 59 years old who received the Ad26.COV2.S COVID-19 vaccine or a placebo.

This clone appeared once. This chain connects TRBV11-2 to TRBJ2-1; D is possibly TRBD2 (7 bases). Trimming removed 5 bases from V and 4 bases from J, with 15 bases in between. The germline V gene has CDR1 SGHAT and CDR2 FQNNGV. The CDR3 sequence is 15 residues long. The DNA of the CDR3 is TGTGCCAGCAGCACCAAAGGGGGGGGTTACAATGAGCAGTTCTTC. It is translated as CASSTKGGGYNEQFF.

This chain uses TRBV6-1 with TRBJ2-3; the D call may be TRBD1 or TRBD2 (5 bases each). Looked up from germline, CDR1 is MNHNS and CDR2 is SASEGT. Trimming took off 2 bases at V and 3 bases at J, with 12 bases between the two ends. The CDR3 loop spans 15 amino acids. CDR3 loop: CASSEPPGQTDTQYF. CDR3 coding DNA: TGTGCCAGCAGTGAACCCCCGGGGCAAACAGATACGCAGTATTTT.

A single count supports this clone. A much larger clone lies a single base off, so this may be a read error. This CDR3 is also generated by other DNA sequences in the sample. This chain links TRBV7-9 with TRBJ1-5; tentative D call: TRBD1 (5 bases). Trimming stripped 1 base from V and 4 bases from J, with 11 bases between. The CDR3 runs to 15 residues. Germline lookup yields CDR1 SEHNR and CDR2 FQNEAQ (reference sequence). CDR3 in amino acids: CASSLGDGGNQPQHF. The CDR3 DNA reads TGTGCCAGCAGCTTAGGGGACGGTGGGAATCAGCCCCAGCATTTT. The whole variable domain, remainder taken from reference TRBV7-9 and TRBJ1-5, is DTGVSQNPRHKITKRGQNVTFRCDPISEHNRLYWYRQTLGQGPEFLTYFQNEAQLEKSRLLSDRFSAERPKGSFSTLEIQRTEQGDSAMYLCASSLGDGGNQPQHFGDGTRLSIL.

The chain has TRBV3-1 (or the pseudogene TRBV3-2) and TRBJ1-4; 8 positions match TRBD1. Germline V CDR1 and CDR2: LGHDT, YNNKEL (reference sequence). There are 15 residues in the CDR3. V was clipped by 2 bases and J by 8 bases; unmatched bases: 7. The CDR3, as DNA: TGTGCCAGCAGCCAAATGACAGGGGTGTTGGAAAAACTGTTTTTT. Translated, it gives CASSQMTGVLEKLFF.

This rearrangement joins TRBV25-1 to TRBJ2-3, with TRBD1 matching 7 bases. Trimming removed 6 bases from V and 1 base from J; junction bases left unmatched: 4. Germline assignment: CDR1 MGHDK and CDR2 SYGVNS. This CDR3 comprises 14 residues. In nucleotides, the CDR3 is TGTGCCAGCAGGCGACAGGGTCGCACAGATACGCAGTATTTT. It translates to CASRRQGRTDTQYF.

CDR3 loop: CAISNPGQSSYEQYF. The DNA of the CDR3 is TGTGCCATCAGCAACCCGGGACAGTCCTCATACGAGCAGTACTTC. The J gene is TRBJ2-7, the V gene TRBV10-3, with 7 bases fitting TRBD1. Trimming at V came to 6 bases and at J to 4 bases, leaving 12 bases not matched to a gene. The CDR3 has 15 residues. Germline CDR1 and CDR2: ENHRY and SYGVKD.

The chain employs TRBV5-4 and TRBJ2-3; TRBD1 is a possible D gene (6 bases). The germline V gene has CDR1 SGHNT and CDR2 YYREEE (reference sequence). Trimming left V 5 bases short and J 8 bases short, with 15 bases between. The CDR3 runs to 13 residues. This CDR3 is CASSYDRSSTQYF. Written as DNA, the CDR3 is TGTGCCAGCAGTTACGACAGGAGTAGTACGCAGTATTTT.

This chain links TRBV6-5 with TRBJ2-6; 7 bases line up with TRBD1. Trimming took 7 bases from V and 4 from J; bases not matched to a gene: 7. There are 15 residues in the CDR3. Per germline, CDR1 MNHEY and CDR2 SVGAGI. In nucleotides, the CDR3 is TGTGCCAGCAAAAGACAGGGATCCGGGGCCAACGTCCTGACTTTC. It translates to CASKRQGSGANVLTF.

In regard to this clone: Other nucleotide sequences in the sample specify the same CDR3. The chain joins TRBV6-5 to TRBJ1-2, with TRBD1 identical over 9 bases. The V segment lost 6 bases and the J segment 7 bases; nucleotides outside the gene matches: 0. This CDR3 region has 11 residues. CDR1 and CDR2 (germline): MNHEY, SVGAGI. The CDR3 is CASRTGGGYTF. The CDR3 DNA sequence: TGTGCCAGCAGGACAGGGGGTGGCTACACCTTC.

The chain uses TRBV3-1 (or the pseudogene TRBV3-2) and TRBJ2-1, with 9 bases fitting TRBD1. J gave up 4 bases and V 0 bases, and 7 bases lay outside the gene matches. Germline V CDR1 and CDR2: LGHDT, YNNKEL (reference sequence). The CDR3 sequence is 17 residues long. The CDR3 DNA follows: TGTGCCAGCAGCCAAGAACTACAGGGGGCCCTTTACAATGAGCAGTTCTTC. Translating it yields CASSQELQGALYNEQFF.

The V call is TRBV29-1, the J call TRBJ1-3, with D unresolved. The CDR3 has 14 residues. V lost 6 bases and J 0 bases, leaving 12 bases between the germline ends. CDR1 SQVTM and CDR2 ANQGSEA come from the germline V gene. Written as DNA, the CDR3 is TGCAGCGTCAGATACGGGTTCTCTGGAAACACCATATATTTT. Its protein is CSVRYGFSGNTIYF.

This chain uses TRBV7-9 with TRBJ2-1, with D perhaps matching TRBD1 (7 bases). The CDR3 is made up of 13 amino acids. Germline-derived CDR1 and CDR2 are SEHNR and FQNEAQ (reference sequence). Trimming cost V 1 base and J 10 bases, with 11 bases left between them. CDR3 residues: CASSLGSGGEQFF. CDR3 nucleotide sequence: TGTGCCAGCAGCTTAGGGTCAGGGGGGGAGCAGTTCTTC.

This rearrangement joins TRBV30 to TRBJ1-1, with D unclear. The CDR3 length is 13 residues. With 5 bases removed from V and 5 bases from J, the gap between germline ends came to 15 bases. The germline V gene has CDR1 GTSNPN and CDR2 SVGIG (reference sequence). CDR3 bases: TGTGCCTGGCAGCAGGAGGAAGGGACTGAAGCTTTCTTT. Residues: CAWQQEEGTEAFF.

The chain uses TRBV5-4 and TRBJ2-1; D ambiguous. Trimming pared 0 bases from V and 9 bases from J, leaving 10 bases between. This CDR3 region has 13 residues. Germline V gene lookup returns CDR1 SGHNT and CDR2 YYREEE (reference sequence). In nucleotides, the CDR3 is TGTGCCAGCAGCTTGGGAAGGGCTGGTGAGCAGTTCTTC. It yields the protein CASSLGRAGEQFF. Based on the CDR3 plus reference TRBV5-4 and TRBJ2-1, the full variable domain is ETGVTQSPTHLIKTRGQQVTLRCSSQSGHNTVSWYQQALGQGPQFIFQYYREEENGRGNFPPRFSGLQFPNYSSELNVNALELDDSALYLCASSLGRAGEQFFGPGTRLTVL.

The CDR3 sequence is CASSTGRPGNIQYF. The CDR3 DNA follows: TGTGCCAGCAGCACCGGGAGGCCGGGGAACATTCAGTACTTC. V usage is TRBV6-2 or TRBV6-3 and J usage is TRBJ2-4, with TRBD2 matching 7 bases. V gave up 6 bases and J gave up 7 bases; unmatched junction bases: 9. CDR3 length: 14 residues. Germline CDR1 is MNHEY and CDR2 is SVGEGT.

The V and J genes are TRBV10-1 and TRBJ2-2; D not resolved. V was pared by 5 bases and J by 6 bases, with 10 bases between. Looked up from germline, CDR1 is WNHNN and CDR2 is SYGVQD (reference sequence). The CDR3 sequence is 13 residues long. CDR3 coding DNA: TGCGCCAGCAGTCGGACGCCCCCCGGGGAGCTGTTTTTT. Translation gives CASSRTPPGELFF.

The chain recombines TRBV5-1 with TRBJ2-3; D is undetermined. Germline CDR1 is SGHRS and CDR2 is YFSETQ. Trimming removed 4 bases from V and 0 bases from J, with 6 bases in between. CDR3 length: 13 amino acids. The CDR3 loop reads CASSEGSTDTQYF. CDR3 nucleotides: TGCGCCAGCAGCGAAGGGAGCACAGATACGCAGTATTTT.